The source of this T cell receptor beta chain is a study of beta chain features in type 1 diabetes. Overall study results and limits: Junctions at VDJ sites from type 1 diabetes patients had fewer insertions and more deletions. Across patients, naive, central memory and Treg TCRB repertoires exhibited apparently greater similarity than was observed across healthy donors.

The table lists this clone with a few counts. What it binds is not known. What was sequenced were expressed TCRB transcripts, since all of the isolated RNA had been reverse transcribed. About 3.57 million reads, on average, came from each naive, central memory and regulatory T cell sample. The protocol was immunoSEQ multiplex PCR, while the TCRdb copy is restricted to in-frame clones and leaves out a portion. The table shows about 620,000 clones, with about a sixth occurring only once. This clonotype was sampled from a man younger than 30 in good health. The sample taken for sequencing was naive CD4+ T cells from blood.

DNA for the CDR3: TGTGCCAGCAACGGACAGGGGATATTGAACGAGCAGTACTTC. Translation: CASNGQGILNEQYF. The genes are TRBV2 and TRBJ2-7, with TRBD1 identical over 9 bases. V lost 7 bases and J lost 5; bases outside the gene matches: 9. CDR1 is SNHLY and CDR2 is FYNNEI in the germline V gene. The CDR3 length is 14 residues.